This T cell receptor (beta chain) originates from a study of blood T cell repertoires in COVID-19. Study information: Material from acute and convalescent COVID-19 was sourced from the United States, Italy and Spain. T cells, B-cell-depleted T cells, or PBMCs provided the cDNA or gDNA that served as material.

From germline, CDR1 is SQVTM and CDR2 ANQGSEA. Losses at the gene ends were 6 bases for V and 0 bases for J; bases not matched to a gene: 6. The CDR3 totals 16 residues. As originally analysed: By means of reference gene primer amplification, nucleated cell counts were estimated. Here immunoSEQ multiplex PCR was the method, and the copy in TCRdb shows in-frame clones only, minus some. V and J calls and clone size are as listed in that table; D and trimming were resolved from the DNA. The sample has tens of thousands of clones, 70% to 90% seen once. The chain combines TRBV29-1 with TRBJ2-1; 12 nucleotides align to TRBD2. This receptor was identified in a woman in her 70s with acute or convalescent COVID-19. Sequencing was performed on peripheral blood. Here the CDR3 reads CSVDGTSGFSYNEQFF. Written as DNA, the CDR3 is TGCAGCGTCGACGGGACTAGCGGGTTCTCCTACAATGAGCAGTTCTTC.